Detailed here is one TCR beta chain. What it recognizes is unknown. Clones were read by immunoSEQ multiplex PCR, and TCRdb kept only the in-frame ones, dropping some. This table has approximately 300,000 clones, almost 95% appearing once. This sample is drawn from a study of T cell responses to AZD1222 COVID-19 vaccine. The study's findings and limits: A mostly white British donor set with more females was recruited, and clonal diversity was possibly underestimated. Seropositive status at baseline applied to only 6 or 7 AZD1222 recipients.

The origin of this receptor is an adult who received the AZD1222 COVID-19 vaccine. The sequences come from peripheral blood, collected 28 days after the second AZD1222 dose.

This CDR3 reads CASSYLRGSYTF. DNA for the CDR3: TGTGCCAGCAGTTACCTGCGGGGTAGCTACACCTTC. This chain connects TRBV6-5 to TRBJ1-2; D is ambiguous. The ends were cut back, 2 bases at V and 9 bases at J, with 10 bases in the middle. CDR3 length equals 12 residues. Germline CDR1 reads MNHEY; CDR2 reads SVGAGI.